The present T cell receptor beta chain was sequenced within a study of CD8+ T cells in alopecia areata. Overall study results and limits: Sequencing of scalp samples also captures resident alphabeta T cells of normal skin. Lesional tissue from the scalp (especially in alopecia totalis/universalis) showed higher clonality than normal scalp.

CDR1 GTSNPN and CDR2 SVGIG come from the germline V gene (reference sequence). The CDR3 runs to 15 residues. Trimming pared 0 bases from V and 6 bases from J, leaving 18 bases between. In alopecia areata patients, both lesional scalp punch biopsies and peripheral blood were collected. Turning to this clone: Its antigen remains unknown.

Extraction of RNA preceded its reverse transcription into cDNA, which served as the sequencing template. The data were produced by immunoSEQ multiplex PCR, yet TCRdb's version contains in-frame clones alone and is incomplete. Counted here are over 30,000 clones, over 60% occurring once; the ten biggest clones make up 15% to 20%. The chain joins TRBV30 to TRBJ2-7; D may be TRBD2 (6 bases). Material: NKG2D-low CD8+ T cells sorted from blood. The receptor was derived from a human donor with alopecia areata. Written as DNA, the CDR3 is TGTGCCTGGAGTGTGCGGGGATTGGGGATTGGCGAGCAGTACTTC. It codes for CAWSVRGLGIGEQYF.